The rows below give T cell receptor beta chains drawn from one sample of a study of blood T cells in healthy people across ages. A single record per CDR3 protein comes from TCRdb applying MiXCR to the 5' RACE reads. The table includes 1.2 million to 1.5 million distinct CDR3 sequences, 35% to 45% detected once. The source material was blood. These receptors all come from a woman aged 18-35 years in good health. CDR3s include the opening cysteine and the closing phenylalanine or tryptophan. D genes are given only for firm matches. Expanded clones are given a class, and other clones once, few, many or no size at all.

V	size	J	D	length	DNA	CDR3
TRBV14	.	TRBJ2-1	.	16	TGTGCCAGCAGCCTCGTCGAGGGGAACTCCTACAATGAGCAGTTCTTC	CASSLVEGNSYNEQFF
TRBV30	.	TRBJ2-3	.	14	TGTGCCTGGAGTTTAACCCCGAGCACAGATACGCAGTATTTT	CAWSLTPSTDTQYF
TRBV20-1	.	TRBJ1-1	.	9	TGCAGTGCTCCTGACTTAGCTTTCTTT	CSAPDLAFF
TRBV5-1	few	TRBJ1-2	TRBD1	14	TGCGCCAGCAGCGGAGACAGGGACTACTATGGCTACACCTTC	CASSGDRDYYGYTF
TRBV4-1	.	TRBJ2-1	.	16	TGCGCCAGCCGCCGGAGTGAGCTAGCGTCCTACAATGAGCAGTTCTTC	CASRRSELASYNEQFF
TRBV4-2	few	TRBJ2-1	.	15	TGTGCCAGCAGCCAGGACTATTCCGGTCCGAATGAGCAGTTCTTC	CASSQDYSGPNEQFF
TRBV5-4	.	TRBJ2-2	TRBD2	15	TGTGCCACCCCTGGGCTAGCGGGGACCACCGGGGAGCTGTTTTTT	CATPGLAGTTGELFF
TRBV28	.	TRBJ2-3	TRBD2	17	TGTGCCAGCAGTTTATTTACAGCGGGAATCAACCTAGATACGCAGTATTTT	CASSLFTAGINLDTQYF
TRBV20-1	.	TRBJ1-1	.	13	TGCAGTGCTAGGCAGGGAGGAGTGACTGAAGCTTTCTTT	CSARQGGVTEAFF
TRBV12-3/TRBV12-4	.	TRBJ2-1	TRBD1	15	TGTGCCAGCTCACGACAGGGGGCTCTTTACAATGAGCAGTTCTTC	CASSRQGALYNEQFF
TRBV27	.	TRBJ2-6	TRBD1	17	TGTGCCAGCAGTGACGACAGGGCTTACTCTGGGGCCAACGTCCTGACTTTC	CASSDDRAYSGANVLTF
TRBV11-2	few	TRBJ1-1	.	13	TGTGCCAGCAGCTTAGAGCCGGGAACTGAAGCTTTCTTT	CASSLEPGTEAFF
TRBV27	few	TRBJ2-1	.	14	TGTGCCAGCAGTAATACGGCGGCCTACAATGAGCAGTTCTTC	CASSNTAAYNEQFF
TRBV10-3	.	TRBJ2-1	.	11	TGTGCCATCAACCTCTCGGATGAGCAGTTCTTC	CAINLSDEQFF
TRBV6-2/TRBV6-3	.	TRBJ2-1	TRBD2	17	TGTGCCAGCAGTTACCGCTTAGCGGGCGGCCGGCCCAATGAGCAGTTCTTC	CASSYRLAGGRPNEQFF
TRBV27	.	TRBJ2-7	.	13	TGTGCCAGCAGTTCCCTAGACAGTTACGAGCAGTACTTC	CASSSLDSYEQYF
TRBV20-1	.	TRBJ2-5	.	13	TGCAGTGCTAGAGTTGGCCGAGCGTCGACCCAGTACTTC	CSARVGRASTQYF
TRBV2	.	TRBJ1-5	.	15	TGTGCCAGCAGTGTGGAGGGGGGTCGAGATCAGCCCCAGCATTTT	CASSVEGGRDQPQHF
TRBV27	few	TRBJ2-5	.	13	TGTGCCAGCAGTTTATCGGGCAGTTTAGAGCAGTACTTC	CASSLSGSLEQYF
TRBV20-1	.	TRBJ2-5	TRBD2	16	TGCAGTGCTGATCGACCGGACGGGAGGGGTCAAGAGACCCAGTACTTC	CSADRPDGRGQETQYF
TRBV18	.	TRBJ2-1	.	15	TGTGCCAGCTCACCATTTAAGGCCGAGTACAATGAGCAGTTCTTC	CASSPFKAEYNEQFF
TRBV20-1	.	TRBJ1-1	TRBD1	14	TGCAGTGCTAGGGCCAGGGGGCCGGGCACTGAAGCTTTCTTT	CSARARGPGTEAFF
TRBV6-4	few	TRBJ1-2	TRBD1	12	TGTGCCAGCAGCGGGGACAGGGACGGCTACACCTTC	CASSGDRDGYTF
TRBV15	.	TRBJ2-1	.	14	TGTGCCACCAGCAAGGTCTCAAGGGGGGATGAGCAGTTCTTC	CATSKVSRGDEQFF
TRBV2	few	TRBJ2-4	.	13	TGTGCCAGCCTAAGGGCAGCCCCGGAGGAGCAGTACTTC	CASLRAAPEEQYF
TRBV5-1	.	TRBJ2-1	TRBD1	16	TGCGCCAGCAGCTCTCCGACAGGGTATAACCCGAATGTGCAGTTCTTC	CASSSPTGYNPNVQFF
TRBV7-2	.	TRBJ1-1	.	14	TGTGCCAGCAGCTTTCGGGGGAGAGAGACTGAAGCTTTCTTT	CASSFRGRETEAFF
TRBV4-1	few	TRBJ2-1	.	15	TGCACCAGCAGCCAAGGCCTAGCAGACGACAATGAGCAGTTCTTC	CTSSQGLADDNEQFF
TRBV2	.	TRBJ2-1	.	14	TGTGCCAGCATCGGAACTACAGCCGACGGGGGGCAGTTCTTC	CASIGTTADGGQFF
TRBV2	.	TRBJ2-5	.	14	TGTGCCAGCAGTGAACTGTCCCCCGGGGAGACCCAGTACTTC	CASSELSPGETQYF
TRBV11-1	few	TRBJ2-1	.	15	TGTGCCAGCAGCTTAGCCACCAGCTCCTACAATGAGCAGTTCTTC	CASSLATSSYNEQFF
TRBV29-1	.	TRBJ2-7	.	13	TGCAGCGGGGGGGCCGGCCATTCCTACGAGCAGTACTTC	CSGGAGHSYEQYF
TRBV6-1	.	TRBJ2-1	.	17	TGTGCCAGCAGTGAATTTAAGTCTGCGGACTTCACGAATGAGCAGTTCTTC	CASSEFKSADFTNEQFF
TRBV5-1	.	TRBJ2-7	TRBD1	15	TGCGCCAGCAGCTTGGCCGACAGGGAAATTTACGAGCAGTACTTC	CASSLADREIYEQYF
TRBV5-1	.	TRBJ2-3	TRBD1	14	TGCGCCAGCAAACCGACAGGGACCACAGATACGCAGTATTTT	CASKPTGTTDTQYF
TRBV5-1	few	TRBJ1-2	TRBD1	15	TGCGCCAGCAGCGGAGGGACAGAAAATAACTATGGCTACACCTTC	CASSGGTENNYGYTF
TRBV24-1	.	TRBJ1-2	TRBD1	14	TGTGCCACCAGTGACAGGGGACAGAACTATGGCTACACCTTC	CATSDRGQNYGYTF